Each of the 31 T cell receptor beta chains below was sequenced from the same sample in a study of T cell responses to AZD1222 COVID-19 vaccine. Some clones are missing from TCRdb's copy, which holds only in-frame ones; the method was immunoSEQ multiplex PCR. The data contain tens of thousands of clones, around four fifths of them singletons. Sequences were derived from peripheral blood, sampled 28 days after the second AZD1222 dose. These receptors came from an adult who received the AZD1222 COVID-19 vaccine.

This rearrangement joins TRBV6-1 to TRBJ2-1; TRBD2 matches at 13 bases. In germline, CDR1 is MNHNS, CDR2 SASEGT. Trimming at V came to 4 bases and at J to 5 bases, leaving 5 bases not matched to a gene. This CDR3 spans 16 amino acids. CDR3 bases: TGTGCCAGCAGTGGACTAGCGGGGGGCGGGCACAATGAGCAGTTCTTC. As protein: CASSGLAGGGHNEQFF.

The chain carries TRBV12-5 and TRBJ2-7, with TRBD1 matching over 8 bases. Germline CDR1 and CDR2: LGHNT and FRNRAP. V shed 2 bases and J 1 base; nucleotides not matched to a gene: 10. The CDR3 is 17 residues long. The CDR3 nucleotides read TGTGCTAGTGGTTTGATACTCTTGGACAGGGATTCCTACGAGCAGTACTTC. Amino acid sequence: CASGLILLDRDSYEQYF.

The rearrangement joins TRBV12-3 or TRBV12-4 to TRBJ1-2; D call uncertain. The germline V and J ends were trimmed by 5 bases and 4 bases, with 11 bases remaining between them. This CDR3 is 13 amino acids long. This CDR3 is CASSPAGGYGYTF. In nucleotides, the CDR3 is TGTGCCAGCAGTCCAGCCGGTGGCTATGGCTACACCTTC.

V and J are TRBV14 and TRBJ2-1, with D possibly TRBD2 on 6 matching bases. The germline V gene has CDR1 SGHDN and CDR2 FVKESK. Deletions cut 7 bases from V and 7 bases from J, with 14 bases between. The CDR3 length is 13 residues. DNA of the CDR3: TGTGCCAGCATGAGAGTCGGAGGGAATGAGCAGTTCTTC. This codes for CASMRVGGNEQFF.

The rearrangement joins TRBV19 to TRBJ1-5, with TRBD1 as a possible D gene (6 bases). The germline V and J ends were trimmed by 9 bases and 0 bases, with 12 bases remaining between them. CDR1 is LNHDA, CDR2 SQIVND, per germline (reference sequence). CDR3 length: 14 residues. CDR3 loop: CASNRVSSNQPQHF. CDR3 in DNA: TGTGCCAGCAACAGGGTATCTAGCAATCAGCCCCAGCATTTT.

CDR3 sequence (DNA): TGTGCCAGCAGTGATGGACGCACATACAATGAGCAGTTCTTC. It translates to CASSDGRTYNEQFF. The genes are TRBV9 and TRBJ2-1, with D unclear. With 5 bases removed from V and 4 bases from J, the gap between germline ends came to 13 bases. Germline CDR1 SGDLS, CDR2 YYNGEE. This CDR3 is 14 amino acids long. The variable domain in full, with the rest retrieved from reference TRBV9 and TRBJ2-1, is DSGVTQTPKHLITATGQRVTLRCSPRSGDLSVYWYQQSLDQGLQFLIQYYNGEERAKGNILERFSAQQFPDLHSELNLSSLELGDSALYFCASSDGRTYNEQFFGPGTRLTVL.

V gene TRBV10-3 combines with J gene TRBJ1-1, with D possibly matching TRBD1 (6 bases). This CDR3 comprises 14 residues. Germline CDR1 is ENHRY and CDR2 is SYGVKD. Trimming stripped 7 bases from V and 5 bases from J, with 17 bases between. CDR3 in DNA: TGTGCCATCATGAAGGACAGCAGTAGTACTGAAGCTTTCTTT. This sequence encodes CAIMKDSSSTEAFF.

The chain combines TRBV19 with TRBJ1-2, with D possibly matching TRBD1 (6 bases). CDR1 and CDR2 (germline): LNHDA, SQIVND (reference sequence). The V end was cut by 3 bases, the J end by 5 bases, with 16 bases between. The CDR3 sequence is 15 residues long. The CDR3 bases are TGTGCCAGTAGTATCCCGCACAGGGTAGAATATGGCTACACCTTC. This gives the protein CASSIPHRVEYGYTF.

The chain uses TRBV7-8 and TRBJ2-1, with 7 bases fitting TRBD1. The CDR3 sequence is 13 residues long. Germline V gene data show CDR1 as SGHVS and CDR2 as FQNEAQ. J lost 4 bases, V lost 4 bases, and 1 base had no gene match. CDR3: CASSWGQYNEQFF. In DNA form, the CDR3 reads TGTGCCAGCAGCTGGGGACAGTACAATGAGCAGTTCTTC.

This CDR3 is CASSPGGGNTIYF. In DNA form, the CDR3 reads TGTGCCAGCAGTCCGGGGGGGGGAAACACCATATATTTT. The rearrangement uses TRBV12-3 or TRBV12-4 and TRBJ1-3, with D tentatively TRBD1 (5 bases). Trimming removed 5 bases from V and 4 bases from J, with 9 bases in between. CDR3 length: 13 residues.

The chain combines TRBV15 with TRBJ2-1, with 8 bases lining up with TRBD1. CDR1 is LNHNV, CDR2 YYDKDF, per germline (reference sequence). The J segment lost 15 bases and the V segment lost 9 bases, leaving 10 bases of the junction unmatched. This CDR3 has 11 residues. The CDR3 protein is CATENGDRGFF. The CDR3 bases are TGTGCCACTGAGAACGGAGACAGGGGGTTCTTC. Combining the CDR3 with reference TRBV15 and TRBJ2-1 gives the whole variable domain DAMVIQNPRYQVTQFGKPVTLSCSQTLNHNVMYWYQQKSSQAPKLLFHYYDKDFNNEADTPDNFQSRRPNTSFCFLDIRSPGLGDTAMYLCATENGDRGFFGPGTRLTVL.

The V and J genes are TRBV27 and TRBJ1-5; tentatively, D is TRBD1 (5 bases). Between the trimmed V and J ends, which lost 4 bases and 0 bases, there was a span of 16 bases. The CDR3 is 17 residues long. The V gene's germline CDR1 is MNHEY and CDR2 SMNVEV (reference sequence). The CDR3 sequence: CASSSDSRRVSNQPQHF. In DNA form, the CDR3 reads TGTGCCAGCAGTTCCGACTCCCGCAGGGTTAGCAATCAGCCCCAGCATTTT.

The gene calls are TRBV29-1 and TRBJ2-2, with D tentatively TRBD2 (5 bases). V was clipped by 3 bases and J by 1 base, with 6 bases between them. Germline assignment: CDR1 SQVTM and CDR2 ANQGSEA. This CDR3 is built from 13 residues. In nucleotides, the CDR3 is TGCAGCGTTGATCGGGGGAACACCGGGGAGCTGTTTTTT. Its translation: CSVDRGNTGELFF.

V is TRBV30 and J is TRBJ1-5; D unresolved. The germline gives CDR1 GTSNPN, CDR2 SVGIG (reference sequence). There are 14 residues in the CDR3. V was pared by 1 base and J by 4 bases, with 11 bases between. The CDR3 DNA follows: TGTGCCTGGAGTGCCGTAATAGGAAATCAGCCCCAGCATTTT. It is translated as CAWSAVIGNQPQHF.

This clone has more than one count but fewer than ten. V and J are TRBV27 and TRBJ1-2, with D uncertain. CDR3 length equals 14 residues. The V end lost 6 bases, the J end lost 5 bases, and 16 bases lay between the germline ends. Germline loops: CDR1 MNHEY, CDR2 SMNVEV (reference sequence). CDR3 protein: CASRLTGGGYGYTF. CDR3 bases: TGTGCCAGCAGGTTAACGGGCGGTGGGTATGGCTACACCTTC.

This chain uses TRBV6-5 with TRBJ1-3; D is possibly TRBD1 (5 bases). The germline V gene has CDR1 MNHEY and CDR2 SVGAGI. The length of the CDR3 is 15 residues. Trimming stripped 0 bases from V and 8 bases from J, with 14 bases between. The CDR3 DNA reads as TGTGCCAGCAGTTACTCGAGGGGCCAGTCTGACACCATATATTTT. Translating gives CASSYSRGQSDTIYF.

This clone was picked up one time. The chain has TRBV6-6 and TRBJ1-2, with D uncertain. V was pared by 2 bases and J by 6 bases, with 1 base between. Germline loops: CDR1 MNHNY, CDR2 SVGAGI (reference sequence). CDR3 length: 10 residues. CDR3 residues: CASSYDGYTF. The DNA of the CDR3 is TGTGCCAGCAGTTACGATGGCTACACCTTC.

The CDR3 reads CASSQGWVPNIQYF. The CDR3 DNA is TGCGCCAGCAGCCAAGGGTGGGTTCCGAACATTCAGTACTTC. V and J are TRBV4-1 and TRBJ2-4; D unresolved. The CDR3 spans 14 residues. Germline V lookup: CDR1 MGHRA, CDR2 YSYEKL. Trimming pared 1 base from V and 7 bases from J, leaving 11 bases between.

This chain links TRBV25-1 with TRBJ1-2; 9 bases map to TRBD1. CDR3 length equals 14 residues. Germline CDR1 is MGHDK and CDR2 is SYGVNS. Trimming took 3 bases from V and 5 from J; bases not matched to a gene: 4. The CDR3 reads CASSDPGQGYGYTF. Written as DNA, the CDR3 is TGTGCCAGCAGTGACCCTGGACAGGGGTATGGCTACACCTTC.

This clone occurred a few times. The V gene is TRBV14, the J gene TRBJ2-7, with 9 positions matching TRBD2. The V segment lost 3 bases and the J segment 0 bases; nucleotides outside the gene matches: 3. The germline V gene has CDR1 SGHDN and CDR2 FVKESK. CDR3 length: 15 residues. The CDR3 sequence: CASSQGLAYSYEQYF. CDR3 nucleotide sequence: TGTGCCAGCAGCCAGGGACTAGCTTACTCCTACGAGCAGTACTTC.

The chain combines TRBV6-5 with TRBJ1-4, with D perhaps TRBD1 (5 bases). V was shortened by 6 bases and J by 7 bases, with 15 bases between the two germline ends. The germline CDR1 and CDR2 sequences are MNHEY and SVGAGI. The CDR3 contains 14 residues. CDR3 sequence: CASSEGQHVEKLFF. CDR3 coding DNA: TGTGCCAGCAGCGAGGGGCAGCATGTTGAAAAACTGTTTTTT.

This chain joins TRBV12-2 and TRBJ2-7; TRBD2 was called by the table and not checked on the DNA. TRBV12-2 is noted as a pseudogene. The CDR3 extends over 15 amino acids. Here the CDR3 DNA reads TGTGCAAGTCGCCCCGGGAGGGGGGGGACCTACGAGCAGTACTTC. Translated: CASRPGRGGTYEQYF.

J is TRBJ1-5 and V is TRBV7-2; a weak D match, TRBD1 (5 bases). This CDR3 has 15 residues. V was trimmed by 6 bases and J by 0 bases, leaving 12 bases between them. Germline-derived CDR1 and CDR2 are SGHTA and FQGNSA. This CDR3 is CASRLIGGSNQPQHF. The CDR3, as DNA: TGTGCCAGCAGGTTAATCGGGGGTAGCAATCAGCCCCAGCATTTT.

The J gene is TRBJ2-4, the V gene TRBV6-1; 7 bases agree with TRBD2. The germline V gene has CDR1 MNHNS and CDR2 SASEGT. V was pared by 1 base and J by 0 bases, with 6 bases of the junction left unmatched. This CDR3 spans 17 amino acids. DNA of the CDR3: TGTGCCAGCAGTGAAGGACTAGCTGGAAGAGCCAAAAACATTCAGTACTTC. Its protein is CASSEGLAGRAKNIQYF.

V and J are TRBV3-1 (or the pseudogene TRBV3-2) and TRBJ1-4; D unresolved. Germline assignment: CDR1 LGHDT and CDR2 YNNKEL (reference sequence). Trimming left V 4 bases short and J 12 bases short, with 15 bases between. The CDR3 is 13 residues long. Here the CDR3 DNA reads TGTGCCAGCAGCCCCCGACAAACGCGCCAACTGTTTTTT. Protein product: CASSPRQTRQLFF.

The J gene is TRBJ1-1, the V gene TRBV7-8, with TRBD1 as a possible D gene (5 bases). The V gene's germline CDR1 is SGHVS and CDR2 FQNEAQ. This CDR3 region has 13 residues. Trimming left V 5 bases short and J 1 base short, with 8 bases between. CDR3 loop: CASSTGPNTEAFF. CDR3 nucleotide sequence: TGTGCCAGCAGCACAGGCCCGAACACTGAAGCTTTCTTT. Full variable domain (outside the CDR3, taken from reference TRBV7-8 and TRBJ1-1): GAGVSQSPRYKVAKRGQDVALRCDPISGHVSLFWYQQALGQGPEFLTYFQNEAQLDKSGLPSDRFFAERPEGSVSTLKIQRTQQEDSAVYLCASSTGPNTEAFFGQGTRLTVV.

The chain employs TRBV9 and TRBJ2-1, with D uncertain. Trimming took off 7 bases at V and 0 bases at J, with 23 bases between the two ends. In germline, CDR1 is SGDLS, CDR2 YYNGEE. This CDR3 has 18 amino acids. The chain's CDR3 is CASLRYGPPRGSYNEQFF. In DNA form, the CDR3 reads TGTGCCAGCCTCCGATATGGACCGCCCAGAGGCTCCTACAATGAGCAGTTCTTC. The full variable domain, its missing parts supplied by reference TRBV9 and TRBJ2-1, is DSGVTQTPKHLITATGQRVTLRCSPRSGDLSVYWYQQSLDQGLQFLIQYYNGEERAKGNILERFSAQQFPDLHSELNLSSLELGDSALYFCASLRYGPPRGSYNEQFFGPGTRLTVL.

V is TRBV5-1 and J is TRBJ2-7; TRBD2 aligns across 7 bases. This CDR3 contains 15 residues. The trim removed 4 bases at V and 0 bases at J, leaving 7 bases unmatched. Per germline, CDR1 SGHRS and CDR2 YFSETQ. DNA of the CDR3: TGCGCCAGCAGCCCGGACGGGGGGTCCTCCTACGAGCAGTACTTC. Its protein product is CASSPDGGSSYEQYF.

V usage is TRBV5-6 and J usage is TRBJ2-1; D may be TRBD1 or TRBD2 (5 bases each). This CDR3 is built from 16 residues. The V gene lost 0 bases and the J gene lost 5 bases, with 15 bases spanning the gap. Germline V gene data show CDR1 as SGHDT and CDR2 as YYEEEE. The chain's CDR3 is CASSLGRQRVNNEQFF. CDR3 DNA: TGTGCCAGCAGCTTGGGGAGACAGAGGGTGAACAATGAGCAGTTCTTC. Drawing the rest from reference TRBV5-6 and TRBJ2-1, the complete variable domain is DAGVTQSPTHLIKTRGQQVTLRCSPKSGHDTVSWYQQALGQGPQFIFQYYEEEERQRGNFPDRFSGHQFPNYSSELNVNALLLGDSALYLCASSLGRQRVNNEQFFGPGTRLTVL.

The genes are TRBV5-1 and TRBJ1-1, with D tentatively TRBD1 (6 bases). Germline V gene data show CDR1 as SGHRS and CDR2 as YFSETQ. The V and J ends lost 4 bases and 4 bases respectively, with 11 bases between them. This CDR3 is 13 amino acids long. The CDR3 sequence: CASSHRESTEAFF. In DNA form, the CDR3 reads TGCGCCAGCAGCCACAGGGAGTCCACTGAAGCTTTCTTT.

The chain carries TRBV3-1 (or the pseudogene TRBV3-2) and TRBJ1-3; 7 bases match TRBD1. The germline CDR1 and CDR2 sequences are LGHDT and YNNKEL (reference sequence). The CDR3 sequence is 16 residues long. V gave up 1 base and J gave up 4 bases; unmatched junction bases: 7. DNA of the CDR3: TGTGCCAGCAGCCAAGTAACAGGGGTAGGCGGAAACACCATATATTTT. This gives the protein CASSQVTGVGGNTIYF.